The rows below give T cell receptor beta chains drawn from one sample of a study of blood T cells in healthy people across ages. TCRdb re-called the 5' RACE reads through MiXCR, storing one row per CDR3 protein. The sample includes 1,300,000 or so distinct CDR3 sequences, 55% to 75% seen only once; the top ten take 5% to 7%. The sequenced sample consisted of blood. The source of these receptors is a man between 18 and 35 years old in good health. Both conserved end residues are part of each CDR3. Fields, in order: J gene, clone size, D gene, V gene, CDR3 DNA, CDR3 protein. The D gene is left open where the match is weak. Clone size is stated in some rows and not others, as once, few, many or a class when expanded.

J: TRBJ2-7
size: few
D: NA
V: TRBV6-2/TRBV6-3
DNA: TGTGCCAGCATTCCACCCTACGAGCAGTACTTC
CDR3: CASIPPYEQYF

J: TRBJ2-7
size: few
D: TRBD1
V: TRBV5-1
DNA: TGCGCCAGCAGCTGGACGGGACAGAACTACGAGCAGTACTTC
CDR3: CASSWTGQNYEQYF

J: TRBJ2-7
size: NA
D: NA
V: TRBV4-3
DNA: TGCGCCAGCAGCCAAGAGGCGGGCGTCTCCTACGAGCAGTACTTC
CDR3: CASSQEAGVSYEQYF

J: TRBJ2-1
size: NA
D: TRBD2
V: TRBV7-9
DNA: TGTGCCAGCAGCCTTCTCGGGACTAGCGGGGGGGAAAGCTCCTACAATGAGCAGTTCTTC
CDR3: CASSLLGTSGGESSYNEQFF

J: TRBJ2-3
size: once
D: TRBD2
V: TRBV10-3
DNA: TGTGCCACCACAAGGACTAGCGGCAACACAGATACGCAGTATTTT
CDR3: CATTRTSGNTDTQYF

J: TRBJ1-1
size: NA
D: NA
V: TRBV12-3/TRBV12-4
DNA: TGTGCCAGCAGTTTCTCGGTGGGACGGACGAACACTGAAGCTTTCTTT
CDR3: CASSFSVGRTNTEAFF

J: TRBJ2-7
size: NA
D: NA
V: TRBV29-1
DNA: TGCAGCGTTGAAATGTCCGGCTACGAGCAGTACTTC
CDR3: CSVEMSGYEQYF

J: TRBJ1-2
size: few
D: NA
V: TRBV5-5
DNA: TGTGCCAGCAGCTTCTGGGTCAGGGAGAAGGATGGCTACACCTTC
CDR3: CASSFWVREKDGYTF

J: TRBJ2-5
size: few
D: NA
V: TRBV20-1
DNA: TGCAGTGCTAGATCCCGTCGAGCCCAGTACTTC
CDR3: CSARSRRAQYF

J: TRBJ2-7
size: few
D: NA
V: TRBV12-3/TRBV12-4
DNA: TGTGCCAGCAGGCGTGGTATAGACGAGCAGTACTTC
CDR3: CASRRGIDEQYF

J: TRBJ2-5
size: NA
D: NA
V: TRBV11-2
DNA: TGTGCCAGCAGCTTATTCGTGGGCCAAGAGACCCAGTACTTC
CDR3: CASSLFVGQETQYF

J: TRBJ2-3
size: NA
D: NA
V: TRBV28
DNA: TGTGCCAGCAGTAAGGGAGGCGGGGATACGCAGTATTTT
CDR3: CASSKGGGDTQYF

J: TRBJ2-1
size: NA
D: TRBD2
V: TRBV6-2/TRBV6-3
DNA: TGTGCCAGCAGTTGGGTTCCAGCGGGGGGGCCTGGGCGTGAGCAGTTCTTC
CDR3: CASSWVPAGGPGREQFF

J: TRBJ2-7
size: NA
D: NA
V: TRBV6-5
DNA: TGTGCCAGCAGTTACTCGGTTCCAATTGATAGGTACGAGCAGTACTTC
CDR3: CASSYSVPIDRYEQYF

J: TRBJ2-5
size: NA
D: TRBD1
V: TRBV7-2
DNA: TGTGCCAGCAGCTTCGGGGGACAGGGGGCATCTACCCAGTACTTC
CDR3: CASSFGGQGASTQYF

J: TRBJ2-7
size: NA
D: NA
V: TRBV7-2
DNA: TGTGCCAGCAGCTTAGTTGCGGGATCCTACAATGAGCAGTACTTC
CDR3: CASSLVAGSYNEQYF